This entry lists 10 T cell receptor beta chains sequenced from one sample in a study of control samples from healthy donors and cancer patients. Here immunoSEQ multiplex PCR was the method, and the copy in TCRdb shows in-frame clones only, minus some. This table has some 110,000 clones, around nine tenths appearing once. Sequences were obtained from blood. The receptors here all came from a woman between 65 and 79 years old in good health.

The chain couples TRBV7-2 to TRBJ2-2; D may be TRBD1 (6 bases). CDR1 is SGHTA and CDR2 is FQGNSA in the germline V gene. Trimming took off 4 bases at V and 6 bases at J, with 9 bases between the two ends. The CDR3 spans 13 residues. The CDR3 region is CASSSTGPGELFF. In DNA form, the CDR3 reads TGTGCCAGCAGCTCAACAGGGCCCGGGGAGCTGTTTTTT.

This chain joins TRBV5-1 and TRBJ1-1; 11 nucleotides align to TRBD1. The CDR3 covers 15 residues. Germline values: CDR1 SGHRS, CDR2 YFSETQ. Trimming at V came to 4 bases and at J to 6 bases, leaving 8 bases not matched to a gene. CDR3: CASSADRGRGAEAFF. CDR3 coding DNA: TGCGCCAGCAGCGCGGACAGGGGGCGAGGCGCTGAAGCTTTCTTT. Complete variable domain (other parts from reference TRBV5-1 and TRBJ1-1): KAGVTQTPRYLIKTRGQQVTLSCSPISGHRSVSWYQQTPGQGLQFLFEYFSETQRNKGNFPGRFSGRQFSNSRSEMNVSTLELGDSALYLCASSADRGRGAEAFFGQGTRLTVV.

The chain is built from TRBV5-1 and TRBJ2-1, with 7 bases fitting TRBD1. The junction had 8 bases not matched to a gene; V was cut back by 4 bases and J by 1 base. The CDR3 is 16 amino acids. Germline assignment: CDR1 SGHRS and CDR2 YFSETQ. The CDR3 protein is CASSSQTGWSYNEQFF. In DNA form, the CDR3 reads TGCGCCAGCAGCAGTCAGACAGGGTGGTCCTACAATGAGCAGTTCTTC. The whole variable domain, remainder taken from reference TRBV5-1 and TRBJ2-1, is KAGVTQTPRYLIKTRGQQVTLSCSPISGHRSVSWYQQTPGQGLQFLFEYFSETQRNKGNFPGRFSGRQFSNSRSEMNVSTLELGDSALYLCASSSQTGWSYNEQFFGPGTRLTVL.

The J gene is TRBJ2-3, the V gene TRBV5-6; 7 positions match TRBD2. Germline values: CDR1 SGHDT, CDR2 YYEEEE. The J segment lost 6 bases and the V segment lost 3 bases, leaving 7 bases of the junction unmatched. The length of the CDR3 is 14 residues. The CDR3 loop is CASSSQWGGDTQYF. DNA of the CDR3: TGTGCCAGCAGCTCCCAGTGGGGGGGGGATACGCAGTATTTT.

The J gene is TRBJ2-5, the V gene TRBV4-2; D ambiguous. Trimming shortened V by 1 base and J by 1 base, and 13 bases separated the two germline ends. This CDR3 has 16 amino acids. CDR1 LGHNA and CDR2 YNFKEQ come from the germline V gene. CDR3 DNA sequence: TGTGCCAGCAGCCAAGTGGCCGGGCAACCCCAAGAGACCCAGTACTTC. This gives the protein CASSQVAGQPQETQYF.

This chain's CDR3 is CAISVTGGTNEKLFF. CDR3 in DNA: TGTGCCATCAGCGTGACAGGGGGTACTAATGAAAAACTGTTTTTT. The V gene is TRBV10-3, the J gene TRBJ1-4; 9 nucleotides agree with TRBD1. CDR1 is ENHRY and CDR2 is SYGVKD in the germline V gene. J lost 2 bases, V lost 6 bases, and 4 bases had no gene match. The CDR3 covers 15 residues.

The CDR3 region has the DNA TGTGCCAGCAGCATCACGGGGGAGGTTTCACCCCTCCACTTT. Protein sequence: CASSITGEVSPLHF. The chain has TRBV5-4 and TRBJ1-6; possible D gene TRBD1, 5 bases. Germline assignment: CDR1 SGHNT and CDR2 YYREEE (reference sequence). CDR3 length: 14 residues. Trimming shortened V by 4 bases and J by 9 bases, and 14 bases separated the two germline ends. The full variable domain, with the rest looked up from reference TRBV5-4 and TRBJ1-6, is ETGVTQSPTHLIKTRGQQVTLRCSSQSGHNTVSWYQQALGQGPQFIFQYYREEENGRGNFPPRFSGLQFPNYSSELNVNALELDDSALYLCASSITGEVSPLHFGNGTRLTVT.

The chain uses TRBV23-1 and TRBJ1-4, with 7 bases matching TRBD1. TRBV23-1 is assigned to the ORF class and has an uncertain function. This CDR3 has 14 amino acids. The junction had 7 bases not matched to a gene; V was cut back by 4 bases and J by 8 bases. The CDR3 sequence: CASSLWGTDEKLFF. CDR3 bases: TGCGCCAGCAGTCTATGGGGGACAGACGAAAAACTGTTTTTT.

CDR3 nucleotides: TGTGCCGACAGGGCCCGGAGCACAGATACGCAGTATTTT. It translates to CADRARSTDTQYF. This rearrangement joins TRBV5-4 to TRBJ2-3; 7 bases are a match to TRBD1. Germline lookup yields CDR1 SGHNT and CDR2 YYREEE (reference sequence). The V segment lost 10 bases and the J segment 0 bases; nucleotides outside the gene matches: 5. This CDR3 region has 13 residues.

This clone came up once. CDR3 sequence: CASSLGQGITEAFF. The CDR3 DNA reads TGTGCCAGCAGCTTAGGACAGGGTATCACTGAAGCTTTCTTT. V is TRBV7-9 and J is TRBJ1-1; 7 positions agree with TRBD1. Trimming removed 1 base from V and 4 bases from J; junction bases left unmatched: 3. This CDR3 contains 14 residues. Germline V gene sequence: CDR1 SEHNR, CDR2 FQNEAQ (reference sequence).